This T cell receptor (beta chain) was obtained from a study of shared clonotypes between healthy human individuals. Concerning this clone itself: Antigen unknown.

Overall study results and limits: The researchers took only blood, and tissue repertoires probably look different.

Each cell subset's genomic DNA was divided evenly among several immunoSEQ plates. When replicate PCRs were run on sorted subsets, they used 150 to 250 ng DNA, about 30,000 T cell genomes. Using immunoSEQ multiplex PCR, the repertoire was profiled, and TCRdb retains in-frame clones only, with some absent. The data hold around 2,000,000 clones, with 95% observed a single time. The CDR3 loop spans 14 amino acids. V lost 10 bases to trimming and J lost 0 bases; unmatched junction nucleotides: 8. Germline CDR1 ENHRY, CDR2 SYGVKD. The chain carries TRBV10-3 and TRBJ1-1; 7 bases line up with TRBD1. Sequences were obtained from naive CD4+ T cells sorted from blood. Sample subset: CD45RA+ positively selected. This receptor was taken from a man aged 18 to 30 in good health. This CDR3 reads CATRTGTVNTEAFF. The DNA of the CDR3 is TGTGCCACCAGAACCGGGACAGTGAACACTGAAGCTTTCTTT.